The next 6 T cell receptor beta chains were all read from a single sample in a study of type 1 and type 2 diabetes patients. PCR was run on genomic DNA. A primer set of 30 forward and 13 reverse primers amplified the CDR3. TCRdb re-called the multiplex PCR reads through MiXCR, storing one row per CDR3 protein. The sample carries 280,000 or so distinct CDR3 sequences, roughly 50% recorded once. Sequenced input: peripheral blood mononuclear cells (PBMCs). Receptor source: a man between 18 and 29 years old with type 2 diabetes.

The table lists this clonotype with a few counts. The J gene is TRBJ1-5, the V gene TRBV30, with D unclear. CDR1 GTSNPN and CDR2 SVGIG come from the germline V gene (reference sequence). Trimming removed 2 bases at V and 3 bases at J, with 8 bases between. The CDR3 sequence is 13 residues long. For the CDR3, the DNA is TGTGCCTGGAGTCGCAGGTACAATCAGCCCCAGCATTTT. Protein: CAWSRRYNQPQHF.

A few counts support this clonotype. The chain couples TRBV4-1 to TRBJ1-2; D remains unclear. The germline gives CDR1 MGHRA, CDR2 YSYEKL. The CDR3 runs 13 residues. Trimming cost V 1 base and J 2 bases, with 5 bases left between them. CDR3 amino acids: CASSQVENYGYTF. In DNA, the CDR3 is TGCGCCAGCAGCCAAGTAGAGAACTATGGCTACACCTTC.

The chain couples TRBV2 to TRBJ1-1, with D possibly matching TRBD1 (5 bases). Germline V gene sequence: CDR1 SNHLY, CDR2 FYNNEI. V lost 6 bases and J 0 bases, leaving 11 bases between the germline ends. This CDR3 has 14 residues. CDR3 coding DNA: TGTGCCAGCAGGAAGACAGCTTTGAACACTGAAGCTTTCTTT. This gives the protein CASRKTALNTEAFF.

In the case of this clonotype: One end of the junction is discordant with germline, which a read error may explain. The chain joins TRBV6-8 to TRBJ2-5; 11 bases agree with TRBD2. The CDR3 is made up of 11 amino acids. Germline V gives CDR1 MNHGY, CDR2 SAAAGT. The CDR3 DNA reads as TGTGCCAGCAGTGGGACTAGCGGCCGGTTCTTC. Translated: CASSGTSGRFF.

The chain joins TRBV7-2 to TRBJ1-2; TRBD1 aligns across 8 bases. Trimming took 7 bases from V and 3 from J; bases not matched to a gene: 7. Looked up from germline, CDR1 is SGHTA and CDR2 is FQGNSA. The CDR3 consists of 14 residues. CDR3: CASTKADRDYGYTF. CDR3 sequence (DNA): TGTGCCAGCACTAAGGCGGACAGGGACTATGGCTACACCTTC.

This clonotype was seen only a few times. The V call is TRBV19, the J call TRBJ2-3; D uncertain. Germline V gene lookup returns CDR1 LNHDA and CDR2 SQIVND (reference sequence). This CDR3 spans 20 amino acids. Trimming took 3 bases from V and 2 from J, leaving 27 bases between them. CDR3 residues: CASSMYGRSTTLAHTDTQYF. The CDR3 DNA is TGTGCCAGTAGTATGTACGGTAGGAGCACAACCCTCGCACACACAGATACGCAGTATTTT.